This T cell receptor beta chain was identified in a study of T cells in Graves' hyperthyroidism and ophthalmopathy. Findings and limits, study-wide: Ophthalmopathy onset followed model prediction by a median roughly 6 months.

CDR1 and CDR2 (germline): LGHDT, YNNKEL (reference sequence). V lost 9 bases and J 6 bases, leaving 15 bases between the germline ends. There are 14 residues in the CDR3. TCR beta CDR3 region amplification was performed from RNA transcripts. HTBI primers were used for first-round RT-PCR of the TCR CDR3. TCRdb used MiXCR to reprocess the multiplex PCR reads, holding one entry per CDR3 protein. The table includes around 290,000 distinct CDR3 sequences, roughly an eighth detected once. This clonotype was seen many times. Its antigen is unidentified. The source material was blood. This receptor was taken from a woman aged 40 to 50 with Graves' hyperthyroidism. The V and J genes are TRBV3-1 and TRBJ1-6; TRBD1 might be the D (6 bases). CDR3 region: CASQSGVGNSPLHF. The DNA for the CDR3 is TGTGCCAGTCAATCAGGGGTGGGTAATTCACCCCTCCACTTT.